A selection of T cell receptor beta chains follows, all from one sample in a study of shared clonotypes between healthy human individuals. The data were produced by immunoSEQ multiplex PCR, yet TCRdb's version contains in-frame clones alone and is incomplete. The sample lists around 2.1 million clones, under 97% occurring once. Input material: naive CD4+ T cells sorted from blood. The receptors come from a man younger than 35 in good health. Each CDR3 is given with its conserved first and last residue. The D gene is left open where the match is weak. A clone size is listed for some rows: how often the clone was seen (once, few, many), or a class if it is expanded.

clone_size	d_call	v_call	j_call	cdr3_length	cdr3_aa	cdr3_nt
-	TRBD1	TRBV5-1	TRBJ1-2	15	CASSHGQGSLRGYTF	TGCGCCAGCAGCCATGGACAGGGATCGTTGCGGGGCTACACCTTC
once	-	TRBV5-4	TRBJ2-3	13	CASRGTGSASQYF	TGTGCCAGCAGGGGGACTGGATCAGCATCGCAGTATTTT
once	-	TRBV5-6	TRBJ1-1	13	CASTVVGSTEAFF	TGTGCCAGCACCGTAGTGGGGAGCACTGAAGCTTTCTTT
-	-	TRBV6-5	TRBJ1-6	15	CASSSLGGVSSPLHF	TGTGCCAGCAGTTCCCTCGGGGGGGTAAGCTCACCCCTCCACTTT
once	TRBD1	TRBV5-5	TRBJ1-5	15	CASSLGGMGNQPQHF	TGTGCCAGCAGCTTAGGGGGCATGGGCAATCAGCCCCAGCATTTT
-	TRBD1	TRBV5-1	TRBJ2-5	16	CASSLGSGQGPGTQYF	TGCGCCAGCAGCTTAGGGTCCGGACAGGGACCGGGGACCCAGTACTTC
-	-	TRBV15	TRBJ1-4	17	CATSRDLVGGIREKLFF	TGTGCCACCAGCAGAGATTTAGTGGGGGGCATCCGTGAAAAACTGTTTTTT
-	TRBD2	TRBV5-4	TRBJ2-3	17	CASSLEGRAGGTDTQYF	TGTGCCAGCAGCTTGGAGGGAAGAGCGGGAGGCACAGATACGCAGTATTTT
once	-	TRBV5-1	TRBJ2-1	13	CASSLLGDNEQFF	TGCGCCAGCAGCTTGTTGGGAGACAATGAGCAGTTCTTC
-	-	TRBV30	TRBJ2-3	13	CAWSVGVTDTQYF	TGTGCCTGGAGTGTAGGTGTTACGGATACGCAGTATTTT
-	-	TRBV7-2	TRBJ2-1	13	CASSSRGLSEQFF	TGTGCCAGCAGCTCGAGAGGCCTATCTGAGCAGTTCTTC
-	TRBD1	TRBV2	TRBJ1-2	15	CASSEGQGVGYGYTF	TGTGCCAGCAGTGAAGGACAGGGAGTGGGGTATGGCTACACCTTC
-	-	TRBV28	TRBJ1-2	13	CASSRQRNYGYTF	TGTGCCAGCAGTCGACAGAGGAACTATGGCTACACCTTC
-	-	TRBV5-1	TRBJ2-7	13	CASSLETYYEQYF	TGCGCCAGCAGCTTAGAGACCTATTACGAGCAGTACTTC
-	-	TRBV11-2	TRBJ2-4	15	CASSLRVQAKNIQYF	TGTGCCAGCAGCCTCCGGGTACAGGCCAAAAACATTCAGTACTTC
-	TRBD1	TRBV30	TRBJ1-1	14	CAWSAYRGGTEAFF	TGTGCCTGGAGTGCTTACAGGGGAGGCACTGAAGCTTTCTTT
-	-	TRBV18	TRBJ2-7	13	CASSRQGADEQYF	TGTGCCAGCTCACGCCAAGGGGCCGACGAGCAGTACTTC
-	-	TRBV10-2	TRBJ2-1	12	CASSESTYEQFF	TGCGCCAGCAGTGAGTCGACCTATGAGCAGTTCTTC
-	TRBD1	TRBV6-6	TRBJ2-1	14	CASTTTGPSNEQFF	TGTGCCAGCACCACGACAGGGCCCTCTAATGAGCAGTTCTTC
-	-	TRBV7-2	TRBJ2-2	12	CASSTYTGELFF	TGTGCCAGCAGCACATACACCGGGGAGCTGTTTTTT
-	-	TRBV10-3	TRBJ2-3	13	CAISRQSTDTQYF	TGTGCCATCAGCCGACAGAGCACAGATACGCAGTATTTT
-	-	TRBV15	TRBJ1-2	14	CATSRGGVDYGYTF	TGTGCCACCAGCAGAGGTGGGGTGGACTATGGCTACACCTTC
-	-	TRBV29-1	TRBJ2-7	13	CSVGGGQSYEQYF	TGCAGCGTTGGAGGAGGACAGTCCTACGAGCAGTACTTC
once	TRBD2	TRBV12-5	TRBJ2-1	20	CASGPREKGRLATATNEQFF	TGTGCTAGTGGCCCAAGAGAAAAGGGGAGACTAGCCACAGCTACTAATGAGCAGTTCTTC
-	TRBD2	TRBV30	TRBJ2-3	17	CAWSLLRTSGRTDTQYF	TGTGCCTGGAGTCTCCTGCGGACTAGCGGGAGAACAGATACGCAGTATTTT
-	-	TRBV2	TRBJ2-1	15	CASSGRASGMDEQFF	TGTGCCAGCAGTGGCCGGGCCTCGGGCATGGATGAGCAGTTCTTC
-	-	TRBV18	TRBJ1-3	14	CASSPSGAGNTIYF	TGTGCCAGCTCACCATCTGGAGCTGGAAACACCATATATTTT
-	TRBD2	TRBV30	TRBJ2-5	15	CACSASGGYQETQYF	TGTGCCTGTTCCGCTAGCGGGGGTTACCAAGAGACCCAGTACTTC
-	TRBD1	TRBV6-5	TRBJ2-1	14	CASSRTGGDNEQFF	TGTGCCAGCAGCCGGACAGGGGGGGACAATGAGCAGTTCTTC
-	-	TRBV28	TRBJ2-1	11	CASSQRVEQFF	TGTGCCAGCAGTCAAAGGGTCGAGCAGTTCTTC
-	TRBD1	TRBV7-8	TRBJ2-7	17	CASSSTRMGRGLYEQYF	TGTGCCAGCAGCTCGACCCGGATGGGCAGGGGGCTCTACGAGCAGTACTTC
few	-	TRBV2	TRBJ1-5	13	CASRGDSNQPQHF	TGTGCCAGCAGGGGGGATAGCAATCAGCCCCAGCATTTT
-	TRBD2	TRBV10-2	TRBJ2-7	13	CASGAGGPNEQYF	TGCGCCAGCGGGGCGGGAGGGCCGAACGAGCAGTACTTC
-	TRBD2	TRBV7-3	TRBJ2-2	15	CASAPGLADTGELFF	TGTGCCAGCGCCCCGGGGCTAGCGGACACCGGGGAGCTGTTTTTT
-	-	TRBV13	TRBJ2-6	20	CASSPTNPFQSGSGANVLTF	TGTGCCAGCAGCCCTACCAACCCTTTCCAGAGTGGCTCTGGGGCCAACGTCCTGACTTTC
-	-	TRBV5-6	TRBJ1-2	14	CASSFEPAGYGYTF	TGTGCCAGCAGCTTTGAGCCCGCGGGCTATGGCTACACCTTC
-	TRBD1	TRBV4-1	TRBJ1-1	15	CASSPQGARDTEAFF	TGCGCCAGCAGCCCTCAGGGGGCTCGGGACACTGAAGCTTTCTTT
-	TRBD1	TRBV30	TRBJ2-2	14	CAWKGQGVPGELFF	TGTGCCTGGAAGGGACAGGGGGTCCCCGGGGAGCTGTTTTTT
once	-	TRBV7-2	TRBJ2-5	15	CASSASERRVETQYF	TGTGCCAGCAGCGCTTCTGAGAGGAGGGTAGAGACCCAGTACTTC
-	TRBD1	TRBV5-1	TRBJ1-1	16	CASSSEQGARNTEAFF	TGCGCCAGCAGCTCGGAACAGGGGGCACGGAACACTGAAGCTTTCTTT
-	TRBD1	TRBV27	TRBJ1-4	15	CASSLEGAFNEKLFF	TGTGCCAGCAGTTTGGAGGGGGCTTTTAATGAAAAACTGTTTTTT
-	-	TRBV6-1	TRBJ2-7	14	CASSAPGPNYEQYF	TGTGCCAGCAGTGCGCCGGGACCCAACTACGAGCAGTACTTC
-	TRBD1	TRBV10-2	TRBJ2-2	17	CASNSGQGAPNTGELFF	TGCGCCAGCAACTCGGGACAGGGGGCCCCAAACACCGGGGAGCTGTTTTTT
-	TRBD2	TRBV27	TRBJ2-7	15	CASSLGTSGGAEQYF	TGTGCCAGCAGCCTTGGGACTAGCGGGGGGGCGGAGCAGTACTTC
-	-	TRBV5-1	TRBJ2-7	15	CASTPEGRGWNEQYF	TGCGCCAGCACCCCTGAAGGCCGGGGGTGGAACGAGCAGTACTTC